This T cell receptor (beta chain) was recorded in a study of cytomegalovirus exposure and HLA in healthy donors. Whole-study context: The roughly 110 validation repertoires were reported in a later analysis to have been generated on the same platform as the roughly 720 first-cohort repertoires.

On this clone: Its specificity is unknown.

This CDR3 contains 14 residues. From germline, CDR1 is SQVTM and CDR2 ANQGSEA. The germline V and J ends were trimmed by 0 bases and 4 bases, with 13 bases remaining between them. Study-level findings and limits: Some public TCRs appeared in many individuals, while most sequences were rare.

Sequenced by immunoSEQ multiplex PCR; TCRdb stores in-frame clones only, minus some. Among about 54,000 clones listed, over 85% were seen once. The V and J genes are TRBV29-1 and TRBJ2-7; D might be TRBD1 (6 bases). Material: PBMCs. This TCR was recovered from a woman aged 18 to 35 in good health and CMV-seropositive. The CDR3 DNA follows: TGCAGCGTTGAAGACCGGGACACGGAATACGAGCAGTACTTC. Protein product: CSVEDRDTEYEQYF.